The 2 T cell receptor beta chains presented below share a single source sample, sequenced in a study of somatic mutations in cytotoxic T cells in rheumatoid arthritis. TCRdb keeps only in-frame clones here, not all; method: immunoSEQ multiplex PCR. The sample contains some 20,000 clones, around 81% of which appear only once. Sample: CD8+ T cells sorted from blood. The origin of the receptors is a young man with rheumatoid arthritis.

There are a few counts of this clone. The V and J genes are TRBV27 and TRBJ2-7; D might be TRBD1 (6 bases). V was trimmed by 5 bases and J by 1 base, leaving 9 bases between them. The CDR3 spans 13 residues. Germline V gives CDR1 MNHEY, CDR2 SMNVEV (reference sequence). CDR3 DNA: TGTGCCAGCAGTCCGGGGACATCCTACGAGCAGTACTTC. It yields the protein CASSPGTSYEQYF.

The chain has TRBV9 and TRBJ1-3; the D gene is possibly TRBD1 (6 bases). This CDR3 has 15 amino acids. Germline CDR1 reads SGDLS; CDR2 reads YYNGEE. Between the trimmed V and J ends, which lost 3 bases and 0 bases, there was a span of 10 bases. The CDR3 region has the DNA TGTGCCAGCAGCGGTATGGACAGCTCTGGAAACACCATATATTTT. Protein product: CASSGMDSSGNTIYF.